A single sample gave rise to the 6 T cell receptor beta chains below, sequenced in a study of T-cell memory formation after mild COVID-19. Via MiXCR, TCRdb re-called the 5' RACE reads, giving one row per CDR3 protein. The sample has more than 300,000 distinct CDR3 sequences, about 13% seen once. Sequenced material: PBMCs or a T cell subset sorted from them (not recorded which). These receptors all stem from a man between 18 and 29 years old who had mild COVID-19 (a few samples of this study predate the infection). Cell type and time point are not known.

The chain has TRBV2 and TRBJ2-4; D uncertain. Trimming shortened V by 8 bases and J by 0 bases, and 8 bases separated the two germline ends. Germline V CDR1 and CDR2: SNHLY, FYNNEI. This CDR3 has 13 amino acids. The CDR3 protein is CASRLVAKNIQYF. Written as DNA, the CDR3 is TGTGCCAGCCGCCTGGTAGCCAAAAACATTCAGTACTTC.

The CDR3 is CASSLGPGLAGGNEQFF. The CDR3, as DNA: TGTGCCAGCAGCCTAGGGCCGGGACTAGCGGGGGGAAATGAGCAGTTCTTC. The J gene is TRBJ2-1, the V gene TRBV6-2 or TRBV6-3; 15 nucleotides line up with TRBD2. V shed 6 bases and J 7 bases; nucleotides not matched to a gene: 10. Germline V CDR1 and CDR2: MNHEY, SVGEGT. The CDR3 loop spans 17 amino acids.

This clonotype was detected only a few times. The rearrangement joins TRBV7-8 to TRBJ1-1; the D gene is possibly TRBD1 (5 bases). V was pared by 3 bases and J by 6 bases, with 14 bases between. The CDR3 is 14 residues long. In germline, CDR1 is SGHVS, CDR2 FQNEAQ. This CDR3 reads CASSFLPGGAEAFF. CDR3 nucleotides: TGTGCCAGCAGCTTCCTACCGGGAGGGGCTGAAGCTTTCTTT.

This clonotype was seen ten or more times. The chain links TRBV28 to TRBJ2-1; D not certain. The germline V gene has CDR1 MDHEN and CDR2 SYDVKM. Trimming took 2 bases from V and 4 from J, leaving 12 bases between them. The CDR3 runs to 15 residues. CDR3 protein: CASSLQVQPYNEQFF. The CDR3, as DNA: TGTGCCAGCAGTTTACAGGTTCAGCCTTACAATGAGCAGTTCTTC. The whole variable domain, remainder taken from reference TRBV28 and TRBJ2-1, is DVKVTQSSRYLVKRTGEKVFLECVQDMDHENMFWYRQDPGLGLRLIYFSYDVKMKEKGDIPEGYSVSREKKERFSLILESASTNQTSMYLCASSLQVQPYNEQFFGPGTRLTVL.

The chain uses TRBV19 and TRBJ1-1, with D tentatively TRBD1 (6 bases). Germline CDR1 reads LNHDA; CDR2 reads SQIVND (reference sequence). The CDR3 contains 13 residues. V lost 10 bases and J 1 base, leaving 13 bases between the germline ends. The CDR3 protein is CATEIGGNTEAFF. The CDR3 region has the DNA TGTGCCACAGAAATAGGGGGGAACACTGAAGCTTTCTTT.

The chain joins TRBV27 to TRBJ2-7; 11 bases line up with TRBD2. V shed 3 bases, J shed 0 bases, and the junction held 7 bases outside the gene matches. This CDR3 has 17 residues. Germline V gene lookup returns CDR1 MNHEY and CDR2 SMNVEV (reference sequence). CDR3 DNA sequence: TGTGCCAGCAGTTTCACGCTAGCGGGGGGTTACTCCTACGAGCAGTACTTC. Translation: CASSFTLAGGYSYEQYF.